The 12 T cell receptor beta chains listed next were all sequenced from one sample in a study of blood T cell repertoires in COVID-19. Profiled with immunoSEQ multiplex PCR; TCRdb holds only in-frame clones, not every one. The data hold approximately 300,000 clones, with 75% to 90% observed a single time. The material sequenced was peripheral blood. The receptors were sampled from a woman in her forties with acute or convalescent COVID-19.

The rearrangement links TRBV19 to TRBJ1-1, with D possibly TRBD1 on 6 matching bases. Germline loops: CDR1 LNHDA, CDR2 SQIVND (reference sequence). CDR3 size: 17 residues. Between the trimmed V and J ends, which lost 1 base and 5 bases, there was a span of 20 bases. This CDR3 reads CASSIGPIRGRRTEAFF. CDR3 sequence (DNA): TGTGCCAGTAGTATAGGACCGATCAGGGGCCGTAGGACTGAAGCTTTCTTT.

The V and J genes are TRBV7-9 and TRBJ2-3; D not resolved. CDR1 and CDR2 from the germline V gene are SEHNR and FQNEAQ (reference sequence). The CDR3 contains 15 residues. The V end was cut by 2 bases, the J end by 5 bases, with 14 bases between. Here the CDR3 reads CASSLYDFGGDTQYF. As DNA, the CDR3 is TGTGCCAGCAGCTTATATGATTTCGGTGGAGATACGCAGTATTTT.

The V call is TRBV27, the J call TRBJ2-2, with a possible D match to TRBD1 (5 bases). Deletions cut 4 bases from V and 7 bases from J, with 10 bases between. The germline CDR1 and CDR2 sequences are MNHEY and SMNVEV (reference sequence). The CDR3 extends over 13 amino acids. The CDR3 nucleotides are TGTGCCAGCAGTTATGGGGCACGCGGGGAGCTGTTTTTT. Its protein is CASSYGARGELFF.

CDR3 sequence: CASSFAGNPDTQYF. The CDR3 nucleotides read TGTGCCAGCAGCTTTGCAGGAAATCCAGATACGCAGTATTTT. V is TRBV7-9 and J is TRBJ2-3; D is uncertain. This CDR3 has 14 residues. The V gene lost 3 bases and the J gene lost 4 bases, with 11 bases spanning the gap. The germline V gene encodes CDR1 SEHNR and CDR2 FQNEAQ (reference sequence).

The genes are TRBV29-1 and TRBJ2-5; TRBD2 matches 9 bases. The CDR3 spans 13 residues. Germline assignment: CDR1 SQVTM and CDR2 ANQGSEA. V dropped 5 bases and J dropped 5; count of bases not matched to a gene: 6. CDR3: CSVRAGGGETQYF. The CDR3, as DNA: TGCAGCGTTAGAGCGGGGGGTGGTGAGACCCAGTACTTC.

The V call is TRBV29-1, the J call TRBJ2-3; 7 bases line up with TRBD2. The CDR3 contains 12 residues. Germline V gene data show CDR1 as SQVTM and CDR2 as ANQGSEA. The J segment lost 11 bases and the V segment lost 1 base, leaving 6 bases of the junction unmatched. The CDR3 nucleotides are TGCAGCGTTGAAGGGGGAGGGCAGAAGCAGTATTTT. Protein: CSVEGGGQKQYF.

This clone was detected a few times. The chain uses TRBV6-5 and TRBJ1-3; D is ambiguous. CDR3 length: 12 amino acids. The germline V gene encodes CDR1 MNHEY and CDR2 SVGAGI. V shed 8 bases and J shed 8 bases, with 13 bases lying between them. CDR3 sequence reads: CASEGSGDTIYF. The CDR3 nucleotides read TGTGCCAGCGAAGGGTCGGGAGACACCATATATTTT.

The rearrangement links TRBV2 to TRBJ1-5; D remains ambiguous. The germline V and J ends were trimmed by 1 base and 6 bases, with 7 bases remaining between them. Germline V CDR1 and CDR2: SNHLY, FYNNEI. CDR3 length equals 13 residues. The chain's CDR3 is CASSEGSFQPQHF. CDR3 DNA sequence: TGTGCCAGCAGTGAAGGGAGTTTTCAGCCCCAGCATTTT.

V is TRBV2 and J is TRBJ1-1; 7 bases match TRBD1. J lost 4 bases, V lost 1 base, and 3 bases had no gene match. This CDR3 comprises 14 residues. Germline V lookup: CDR1 SNHLY, CDR2 FYNNEI. This CDR3 reads CASSEEGQITEAFF. The CDR3 region has the DNA TGTGCCAGCAGTGAAGAGGGACAGATCACTGAAGCTTTCTTT.

The rearrangement joins TRBV4-1 to TRBJ2-3, with TRBD2 matching over 12 bases. V was pared by 4 bases and J by 2 bases, with 10 bases of the junction left unmatched. The CDR3 length is 18 residues. CDR1 is MGHRA, CDR2 YSYEKL, per germline. In DNA, the CDR3 is TGCGCCAGCAGCCCAAGACTAGCGGGGGTCACCCTCACAGATACGCAGTATTTT. It translates to CASSPRLAGVTLTDTQYF.

The rearrangement uses TRBV2 and TRBJ1-4; 7 bases are shared with TRBD1. V was pared by 6 bases and J by 7 bases, with 11 bases of the junction left unmatched. Per the germline V gene, CDR1 is SNHLY and CDR2 is FYNNEI. This CDR3 spans 15 amino acids. The CDR3 DNA follows: TGTGCCAGCAGAGTTGTACAGGGGCCGGGTGAAAAACTGTTTTTT. Its translation: CASRVVQGPGEKLFF.

J is TRBJ1-2 and V is TRBV14; D may be TRBD1 (6 bases). V was cut by 4 bases and J by 2 bases, with 8 bases left in between. This CDR3 is 13 amino acids long. From germline, CDR1 is SGHDN and CDR2 FVKESK. The CDR3 loop reads CASSPDSNYGYTF. As DNA, the CDR3 is TGTGCCAGCAGCCCGGACAGCAACTATGGCTACACCTTC.